This T cell receptor (beta chain) appears in the sequencing data of a study of T cell clones after liver transplantation. The data were produced by immunoSEQ multiplex PCR, yet TCRdb's version contains in-frame clones alone and is incomplete. Of over 90,000 clones listed, 84% are singletons. The table lists this clone with a count of one. The CDR3 is 15 residues long. Looked up from germline, CDR1 is SGHTA and CDR2 is FQGTGA. V lost 5 bases and J 0 bases, leaving 11 bases between the germline ends. The TCR comes from a human patient who received a liver transplant. Some T cells may have originated in the graft donor. The rearrangement uses TRBV7-3 and TRBJ2-1; D gene uncertain. The sample in question was CD4+ T cells from blood, obtained approximately 50 months after liver transplant. The chain's CDR3 is CASSLLRASYNEQFF. The CDR3 DNA is TGTGCCAGCAGCCTACTTCGGGCCTCCTACAATGAGCAGTTCTTC. Supplemented by reference TRBV7-3 and TRBJ2-1, the full variable domain reads GAGVSQTPSNKVTEKGKYVELRCDPISGHTALYWYRQSLGQGPEFLIYFQGTGAADDSGLPNDRFFAVRPEGSVSTLKIQRTERGDSAVYLCASSLLRASYNEQFFGPGTRLTVL.